This paragraph covers one TCR beta chain sequence. This entry belongs to a study of blood T cell repertoires in COVID-19. The wider study: Samples representing acute and convalescent COVID-19 were sourced from the United States, Italy and Spain. T cells, B-cell-depleted T cells, or PBMCs supplied cDNA or gDNA.

Per the original methods: Cell counts per sample came from amplifying reference gene primers. Method: immunoSEQ multiplex PCR; TCRdb's copy keeps in-frame clones and lacks some. The V and J calls and clone size come from that table; D and trimming were worked out from the DNA. The sample yields 250,000 to 300,000 clones, approximately 86% seen once. This receptor was identified in a man aged 25-40 years with active or convalescent COVID-19. The source material was peripheral blood.

The CDR3 sequence is CSAPGQETQYF. Written as DNA, the CDR3 is TGCAGTGCCCCCGGCCAAGAGACCCAGTACTTC. The V gene is TRBV20-1, the J gene TRBJ2-5; no reliable D call. Per germline, CDR1 DFQATT and CDR2 SNEGSKA (reference sequence). The CDR3 is 11 residues long. V was shortened by 6 bases and J by 1 base, with 6 bases between the two germline ends.